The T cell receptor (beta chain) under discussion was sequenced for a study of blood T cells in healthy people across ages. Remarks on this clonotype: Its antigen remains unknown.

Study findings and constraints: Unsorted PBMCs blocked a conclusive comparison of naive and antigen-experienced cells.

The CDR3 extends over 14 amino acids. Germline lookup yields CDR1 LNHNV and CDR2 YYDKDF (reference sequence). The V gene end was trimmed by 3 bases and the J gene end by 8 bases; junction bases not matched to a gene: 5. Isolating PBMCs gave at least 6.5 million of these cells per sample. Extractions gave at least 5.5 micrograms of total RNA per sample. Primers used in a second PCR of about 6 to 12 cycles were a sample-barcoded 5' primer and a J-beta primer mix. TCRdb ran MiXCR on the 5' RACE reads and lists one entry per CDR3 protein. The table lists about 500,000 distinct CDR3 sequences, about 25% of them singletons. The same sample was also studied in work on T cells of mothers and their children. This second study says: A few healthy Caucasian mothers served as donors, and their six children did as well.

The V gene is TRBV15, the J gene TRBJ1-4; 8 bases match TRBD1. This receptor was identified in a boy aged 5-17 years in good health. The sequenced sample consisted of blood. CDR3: CATSSLDRVEKLFF. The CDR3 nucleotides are TGTGCCACCAGCAGTCTGGACAGGGTCGAAAAACTGTTTTTT.